This is a list of T cell receptor beta chains from one sample in a study of long-term antiretroviral therapy in people with HIV. Assay used: immunoSEQ multiplex PCR; TCRdb lists only in-frame clones, some missing. The sample has about 16,000 clones; 70% to 85% are singletons. The sample consisted of unsorted PBMCs, taken 1.5 years before starting antiretroviral therapy. The receptor set was obtained from a woman aged 45-65 years with HIV. CDR3s include the opening cysteine and the closing phenylalanine or tryptophan. D genes are given only for firm matches. Clone size, where shown, is once, few, many, or a class for clones that have expanded.

d_call	clone_size	v_call	j_call	cdr3_aa	cdr3_nt
TRBD1	NA	TRBV5-6	TRBJ1-2	CASSPADRFYGYTF	TGTGCCAGCAGCCCGGCGGACAGGTTCTATGGCTACACCTTC
NA	NA	TRBV5-1	TRBJ1-2	CASSSIKHSGYTF	TGCGCCAGCAGCTCTATAAAACACAGTGGCTACACCTTC
NA	NA	TRBV6-1	TRBJ1-1	CASTGGFSWGTEAFF	TGTGCCAGCACTGGGGGTTTTAGTTGGGGCACTGAAGCTTTCTTT
NA	few	TRBV5-4	TRBJ2-4	CASSSYGGHNAKNIQYF	TGTGCCAGCAGCTCGTACGGGGGGCACAATGCCAAAAACATTCAGTACTTC
TRBD2	once	TRBV14	TRBJ2-1	CASSHLVGGGARNEQFF	TGTGCCAGCAGCCATCTCGTTGGCGGGGGGGCCCGGAATGAGCAGTTCTTC
TRBD2	NA	TRBV5-1	TRBJ2-5	CASSLGLAGGVETQYF	TGCGCCAGCAGCCTTGGACTAGCGGGGGGTGTAGAGACCCAGTACTTC
NA	NA	TRBV6-1	TRBJ1-4	CASSERGSGNEKLFF	TGTGCCAGCAGTGAACGAGGGAGCGGGAATGAAAAACTGTTTTTT
NA	NA	TRBV11-2	TRBJ2-2	CASSPARSGELFF	TGTGCCAGCAGCCCCGCTAGGAGCGGGGAGCTGTTTTTT
TRBD1	NA	TRBV19	TRBJ2-2	CASSISKGAGTGELFF	TGTGCCAGTAGTATTTCTAAGGGGGCGGGCACCGGGGAGCTGTTTTTT
TRBD1	once	TRBV6-5	TRBJ1-2	CASRIGTGGDGYTF	TGTGCCAGCAGGATTGGGACAGGGGGTGATGGCTACACCTTC
TRBD1	NA	TRBV19	TRBJ2-3	CASSAYRGADTQYF	TGTGCCAGTAGTGCATACAGGGGTGCAGATACGCAGTATTTT
NA	once	TRBV6-5	TRBJ2-5	CASSRGYQETQYF	TGTGCCAGCAGCCGGGGGTACCAAGAGACCCAGTACTTC
NA	NA	TRBV7-6	TRBJ2-7	CASSLDTLRVEQYF	TGTGCCAGCAGCTTAGACACCCTCAGGGTCGAGCAGTACTTC
NA	few	TRBV30	TRBJ2-7	CAWNLQAGSEQYF	TGTGCCTGGAACCTTCAGGCGGGATCCGAGCAGTACTTC
TRBD1	few	TRBV6-1	TRBJ1-6	CASSERFVGDSYNSPLHF	TGTGCCAGCAGTGAAAGATTCGTGGGGGACAGCTATAATTCACCCCTCCACTTT
TRBD1	NA	TRBV5-5	TRBJ1-2	CASSLGGGALGYTF	TGTGCCAGCAGCTTGGGAGGGGGCGCGCTCGGCTACACCTTC
NA	NA	TRBV5-4	TRBJ1-1	CASSGGGNGYTEAFF	TGTGCCAGCAGCGGGGGGGGGAATGGGTACACTGAAGCTTTCTTT
NA	NA	TRBV12-5	TRBJ1-4	CASGLSLEKLFF	TGTGCTAGTGGTTTGAGCCTTGAAAAACTGTTTTTT
NA	NA	TRBV11-2	TRBJ1-2	CASRPGDRANYGYTF	TGTGCCAGCAGGCCCGGGGACCGAGCTAACTATGGCTACACCTTC
TRBD1	NA	TRBV6-5	TRBJ1-2	CASSYSGTGGGYGYTF	TGTGCCAGCAGTTACTCGGGGACAGGGGGGGGCTATGGCTACACCTTC
TRBD1	few	TRBV30	TRBJ1-2	CAWSVSTGGLSGYTF	TGTGCCTGGAGTGTATCTACAGGGGGCTTGAGTGGCTACACCTTC
NA	NA	TRBV7-9	TRBJ1-3	CASSQAGAGNTIYF	TGTGCCAGCAGCCAGGCAGGGGCTGGAAACACCATATATTTT
TRBD2	NA	TRBV6-6	TRBJ2-7	CASTRRGELSYEQYF	TGTGCCAGCACCCGACGGGGGGAGCTCTCCTACGAGCAGTACTTC
NA	NA	TRBV7-8	TRBJ2-7	CASREGASTYEQYF	TGTGCCAGCAGGGAGGGGGCCTCAACCTACGAGCAGTACTTC
NA	NA	TRBV20-1	TRBJ2-7	CSARAGYEQYF	TGCAGTGCTAGGGCAGGCTACGAGCAGTACTTC
NA	few	TRBV4-1	TRBJ2-7	CASSQDSWLTEQYF	TGCGCCAGCAGCCAAGATTCATGGCTGACCGAGCAGTACTTC
NA	few	TRBV7-9	TRBJ2-1	CASSLGQYNEQFF	TGTGCCAGCAGCTTAGGACAGTACAATGAGCAGTTCTTC
TRBD2	medium-sized	TRBV7-3	TRBJ2-2	CASSPYPPGLAGGRDGELFF	TGTGCCAGCAGCCCGTATCCACCGGGACTAGCGGGGGGACGGGACGGGGAGCTGTTTTTT
TRBD1	NA	TRBV6-6	TRBJ1-1	CASSSQGSGNAFF	TGTGCCAGCAGTTCACAGGGGTCGGGGAATGCTTTCTTT
NA	once	TRBV5-1	TRBJ2-7	CASSLAGHIYEQYF	TGCGCCAGCAGCTTGGCCGGTCACATCTACGAGCAGTACTTC
NA	once	TRBV5-1	TRBJ1-1	CASSLAQGASYTEAFF	TGCGCCAGCAGCTTGGCGCAGGGCGCGAGTTATACTGAAGCTTTCTTT
NA	NA	TRBV5-1	TRBJ1-1	CASSLVVGHDTEAFF	TGCGCCAGCAGCTTGGTAGTGGGACACGACACTGAAGCTTTCTTT
NA	NA	TRBV29-1	TRBJ2-3	CSVEDRGLGTDTQYF	TGCAGCGTTGAAGATCGTGGGTTAGGCACAGATACGCAGTATTTT
TRBD1	NA	TRBV5-1	TRBJ2-2	CASSLLGQANTGELFF	TGCGCCAGCAGCTTGCTAGGACAGGCGAACACCGGGGAGCTGTTTTTT
NA	NA	TRBV18	TRBJ2-2	CASSAGAQTGELFF	TGTGCCAGCTCAGCGGGGGCCCAAACCGGGGAGCTGTTTTTT
TRBD2	NA	TRBV5-1	TRBJ2-5	CASGRAGGNAYQETQYF	TGCGCCAGCGGAAGAGCGGGGGGGAATGCCTACCAAGAGACCCAGTACTTC
NA	NA	TRBV2	TRBJ1-4	CASSEDSRKKLFF	TGTGCCAGCAGTGAAGACAGTCGGAAAAAACTGTTTTTT
NA	NA	TRBV5-6	TRBJ2-1	CASSPLWSNEQFF	TGTGCCAGCAGCCCACTCTGGAGTAATGAGCAGTTCTTC
NA	NA	TRBV5-1	TRBJ2-3	CASSLALGADTQYF	TGCGCCAGCAGCTTGGCCCTGGGAGCAGATACGCAGTATTTT
NA	few	TRBV5-1	TRBJ1-2	CASWTKPNYGYTF	TGCGCCAGCTGGACAAAACCTAACTATGGCTACACCTTC